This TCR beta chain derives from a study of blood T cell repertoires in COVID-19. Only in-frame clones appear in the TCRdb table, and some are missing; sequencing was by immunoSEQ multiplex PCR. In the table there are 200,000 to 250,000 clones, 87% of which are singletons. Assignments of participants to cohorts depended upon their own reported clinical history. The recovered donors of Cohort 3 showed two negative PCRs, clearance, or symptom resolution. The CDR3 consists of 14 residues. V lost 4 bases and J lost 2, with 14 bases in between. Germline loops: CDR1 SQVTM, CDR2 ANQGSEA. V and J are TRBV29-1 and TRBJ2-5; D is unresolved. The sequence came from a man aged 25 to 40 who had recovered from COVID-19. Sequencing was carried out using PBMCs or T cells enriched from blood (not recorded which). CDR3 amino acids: CSVGAPRQQETQYF. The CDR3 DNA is TGCAGCGTTGGGGCCCCACGCCAACAAGAGACCCAGTACTTC.